Presented here are 24 T cell receptor beta chains from one specimen sequenced in a study of T-cell memory formation after mild COVID-19. A single record per CDR3 protein comes from TCRdb applying MiXCR to the 5' RACE reads. Among over 350,000 distinct CDR3 sequences listed, approximately 25% were seen once. Sequenced input: PBMCs or a T cell subset sorted from them (not recorded which). The receptors originated from an adult woman who had mild COVID-19 (a few samples of this study predate the infection). Cell type and time point are not known.

The chain is built from TRBV21-1 and TRBJ2-1; the table's D call, TRBD2, was not checked against the DNA. TRBV21-1 is noted as a pseudogene. CDR3 length equals 14 residues. In DNA form, the CDR3 reads TGTGCCAGCAGCAAAGCAGGGGAGGGGAATGAGCAGTTCTTC. Residues: CASSKAGEGNEQFF.

Note on this clonotype: At one end the junction does not follow the germline gene, possibly because of a read error. V is TRBV12-3 or TRBV12-4 and J is TRBJ1-2; perhaps TRBD1 as D (5 bases). This CDR3 is 13 amino acids long. The CDR3 DNA sequence: TGTGCCAGCAGTTTTCGTTCCCGCCAGGGCTCCACCTTC. Translating it yields CASSFRSRQGSTF.

The rearrangement joins TRBV9 to TRBJ1-6; unclear D gene. Germline V gene sequence: CDR1 SGDLS, CDR2 YYNGEE. V lost 4 bases and J 9 bases, leaving 17 bases between the germline ends. The CDR3 consists of 15 residues. The CDR3 DNA follows: TGTGCCAGCAGCCCTGGGCCTTCTGGCGGTTCACCCCTCCACTTT. Amino acid sequence: CASSPGPSGGSPLHF.

The chain's CDR3 is CASSQTPRSNQPQHF. For the CDR3, the DNA is TGTGCCAGCAGCCAAACGCCCAGGAGCAATCAGCCCCAGCATTTT. The genes are TRBV3-1 and TRBJ1-5, with D hard to call. The ends were cut back, 2 bases at V and 1 base at J, with 9 bases in the middle. CDR1 and CDR2 (germline): LGHDT, YNNKEL (reference sequence). The CDR3 consists of 15 residues.

This clonotype was detected ten times or more. The V call is TRBV7-2, the J call TRBJ1-5; no definite D call. This CDR3 is 13 amino acids long. The V end was cut by 5 bases, the J end by 3 bases, with 8 bases between. Looked up from germline, CDR1 is SGHTA and CDR2 is FQGNSA. The CDR3 sequence is CASSLRDNQPQHF. In DNA, the CDR3 is TGTGCCAGCAGCCTCCGGGACAATCAGCCCCAGCATTTT.

The gene calls are TRBV11-3 and TRBJ2-7, with a possible D match to TRBD2 (6 bases). The CDR3 runs 11 residues. Trimming shortened V by 4 bases and J by 9 bases, and 10 bases separated the two germline ends. CDR1 SGHNT and CDR2 YENEEA come from the germline V gene. The CDR3 coding sequence is TGTGCCAGCAGCTCCGGGGGTCCGCAGTACTTC. It specifies CASSSGGPQYF.

V is TRBV7-9 and J is TRBJ2-3; 9 bases agree with TRBD2. The CDR3 is made up of 17 amino acids. V dropped 1 base and J dropped 4; count of bases not matched to a gene: 9. Germline V gene lookup returns CDR1 SEHNR and CDR2 FQNEAQ (reference sequence). The CDR3 spells CASSLVQAGGTPDTQYF. CDR3 DNA sequence: TGTGCCAGCAGCTTAGTCCAGGCGGGGGGGACTCCAGATACGCAGTATTTT. The full variable domain, completed using reference TRBV7-9 and TRBJ2-3, is DTGVSQNPRHKITKRGQNVTFRCDPISEHNRLYWYRQTLGQGPEFLTYFQNEAQLEKSRLLSDRFSAERPKGSFSTLEIQRTEQGDSAMYLCASSLVQAGGTPDTQYFGPGTRLTVL.

The chain has TRBV7-3 and TRBJ2-3; the D gene could be TRBD1 or TRBD2 (5 bases each). Germline CDR1 reads SGHTA; CDR2 reads FQGTGA. The V end was cut by 5 bases, the J end by 2 bases, with 14 bases between. The CDR3 is made up of 15 amino acids. In DNA form, the CDR3 reads TGTGCCAGCAGCCGTGGGGCTAGCCCCACAGATACGCAGTATTTT. Encoded protein: CASSRGASPTDTQYF. Looking up the rest from reference TRBV7-3 and TRBJ2-3 gives the full variable domain: GAGVSQTPSNKVTEKGKYVELRCDPISGHTALYWYRQSLGQGPEFLIYFQGTGAADDSGLPNDRFFAVRPEGSVSTLKIQRTERGDSAVYLCASSRGASPTDTQYFGPGTRLTVL.

The rearrangement uses TRBV9 and TRBJ2-1; TRBD2 might be the D (7 bases). The CDR3 is 16 residues long. Germline loops: CDR1 SGDLS, CDR2 YYNGEE. V dropped 0 bases and J dropped 4 bases, with 14 bases sitting between them. The DNA of the CDR3 is TGTGCCAGCAGCGTAGACCTCGGGGGGCCATACAATGAGCAGTTCTTC. Its translation is CASSVDLGGPYNEQFF.

This chain joins TRBV20-1 and TRBJ1-1; 8 bases map to TRBD1. The CDR3 totals 15 residues. V gave up 4 bases and J gave up 1 base; unmatched junction bases: 8. Germline V gives CDR1 DFQATT, CDR2 SNEGSKA (reference sequence). The CDR3 loop reads CSAIPPGGWNTEAFF. The CDR3 DNA follows: TGCAGTGCTATCCCGCCAGGGGGCTGGAACACTGAAGCTTTCTTT.

This clonotype was seen once. V is TRBV12-3 or TRBV12-4 and J is TRBJ2-3; TRBD1 agrees at 10 bases. This CDR3 spans 13 amino acids. The ends lost 8 bases at V and 3 bases at J; junction bases unmatched: 2. The CDR3 reads CASGDRGTDTQYF. The CDR3 DNA reads as TGTGCCAGCGGGGACAGGGGAACAGATACGCAGTATTTT.

CDR3 sequence reads: CASSSMSGHEQYF. The DNA for the CDR3 is TGCGCCAGCAGCTCAATGTCGGGTCACGAGCAGTACTTC. The gene calls are TRBV5-1 and TRBJ2-7; D is undetermined. The germline CDR1 and CDR2 sequences are SGHRS and YFSETQ. CDR3 length: 13 residues. V was pared by 3 bases and J by 5 bases, with 12 bases between.

The chain carries TRBV5-1 and TRBJ2-7; unclear D gene. Between the trimmed V and J ends, which lost 1 base and 2 bases, there was a span of 7 bases. This CDR3 region has 13 residues. CDR1 is SGHRS and CDR2 is YFSETQ in the germline V gene. CDR3 region: CASSLRVTYEQYF. In DNA, the CDR3 is TGCGCCAGCAGCTTGCGGGTCACCTACGAGCAGTACTTC.

This clonotype appeared many times. The V and J genes are TRBV5-1 and TRBJ2-3; D remains ambiguous. V lost 0 bases and J 0 bases, leaving 11 bases between the germline ends. CDR1 and CDR2 (germline): SGHRS, YFSETQ. The length of the CDR3 is 16 residues. For the CDR3, the DNA is TGCGCCAGCAGCTTGGCGGCAGCCCAAAGCACAGATACGCAGTATTTT. Translating gives CASSLAAAQSTDTQYF.

The rearrangement links TRBV2 to TRBJ1-6; 9 bases fit TRBD1. CDR3 length: 16 amino acids. The germline gives CDR1 SNHLY, CDR2 FYNNEI. After removal of 4 bases from V and 6 bases from J, the junction contained 7 bases not matched to a gene. CDR3 residues: CASSVRTGAPNSPLHF. The CDR3 nucleotides are TGTGCCAGCAGTGTCCGGACAGGGGCCCCTAATTCACCCCTCCACTTT.

In DNA, the CDR3 is TGTGCCAGCAGTTTAAACGAGGACAGAAAACTGTTTTTT. Amino acid sequence: CASSLNEDRKLFF. J is TRBJ1-4 and V is TRBV12-3 or TRBV12-4, with D possibly matching TRBD1 (6 bases). The V end lost 2 bases, the J end lost 10 bases, and 11 bases lay between the germline ends. This CDR3 contains 13 residues.

The chain is built from TRBV7-2 and TRBJ1-5; D perhaps matches TRBD1 (5 bases). CDR1 is SGHTA, CDR2 FQGNSA, per germline. The CDR3 extends over 17 amino acids. The V end was cut by 0 bases, the J end by 1 base, with 13 bases between. CDR3 residues: CASSLASQGRSNQPQHF. DNA for the CDR3: TGTGCCAGCAGCTTAGCAAGCCAGGGCAGGAGCAATCAGCCCCAGCATTTT. Full variable domain (remainder filled in from reference TRBV7-2 and TRBJ1-5): GAGVSQSPSNKVTEKGKDVELRCDPISGHTALYWYRQSLGQGLEFLIYFQGNSAPDKSGLPSDRFSAERTGGSVSTLTIQRTQQEDSAVYLCASSLASQGRSNQPQHFGDGTRLSIL.

In this sample, this clonotype turned up once. This rearrangement joins TRBV12-3 or TRBV12-4 to TRBJ2-1; 7 bases agree with TRBD2. This CDR3 comprises 15 residues. Trimming removed 6 bases from V and 3 bases from J; junction bases left unmatched: 8. CDR3 coding DNA: TGTGCCAGCAGCCCTCCGGGACTACTCTACAATGAGCAGTTCTTC. Protein: CASSPPGLLYNEQFF.

The rearrangement links TRBV12-3 or TRBV12-4 to TRBJ1-2; D perhaps matches TRBD1 (6 bases). This CDR3 has 14 residues. The V gene lost 7 bases and the J gene lost 2 bases, with 14 bases spanning the gap. The DNA of the CDR3 is TGTGCCAGCACCCCCGGAGGGGGAAACTATGGCTACACCTTC. This translates into CASTPGGGNYGYTF.

This clonotype was recorded a few times. This rearrangement joins TRBV10-3 to TRBJ2-3; 11 nucleotides line up with TRBD1. The germline V gene has CDR1 ENHRY and CDR2 SYGVKD. Unmatched junction bases numbered 4, after V lost 11 bases and J lost 6 bases. This CDR3 is built from 12 residues. The CDR3 protein is CALGQGDDTQYF. The CDR3 bases are TGTGCCCTGGGACAGGGGGACGATACGCAGTATTTT.

The chain combines TRBV11-2 with TRBJ1-2; 9 positions match TRBD1. Trimming cost V 0 bases and J 2 bases; bases outside gene matches: 7. The germline V gene encodes CDR1 SGHAT and CDR2 FQNNGV. The CDR3 totals 17 residues. CDR3 DNA sequence: TGTGCCAGCAGCTTAGACCCGACAGGGGGTCGAAACTATGGCTACACCTTC. Its protein is CASSLDPTGGRNYGYTF.

There are many counts of this clonotype. V usage is TRBV19 and J usage is TRBJ1-2, with D tentatively TRBD1 (5 bases). The CDR3 is made up of 13 amino acids. Germline V gives CDR1 LNHDA, CDR2 SQIVND (reference sequence). Trimming cost V 6 bases and J 4 bases, with 12 bases left between them. CDR3 nucleotides: TGTGCCAGTAGGCCGGCCGGGGGCTATGGCTACACCTTC. It specifies CASRPAGGYGYTF.

On this clonotype: The junction and the germline gene differ at one end; a read error may be behind it. The V and J genes are TRBV11-2 and TRBJ2-7; D is possibly TRBD1 or TRBD2 (5 bases each). The CDR3 extends over 17 amino acids. CDR1 and CDR2 (germline): SGHAT, FQNNGV. The DNA of the CDR3 is TGTGCCAGCAGCGTAGATGGGTGGGGACGCCATTCCTACGAGCAGTACTTC. It translates to CASSVDGWGRHSYEQYF.

V gene TRBV19 combines with J gene TRBJ2-7; the D is unclear. Germline CDR1 and CDR2: LNHDA and SQIVND (reference sequence). The CDR3 sequence is 13 residues long. Trimming removed 1 base from V and 7 bases from J, with 11 bases in between. CDR3 nucleotides: TGTGCCAGTAGTATAGTTGTGTCGAGGGAGCAGTACTTC. It codes for CASSIVVSREQYF.